The sequence of this T cell receptor (beta chain) was determined in a study of blood T cells in healthy people across ages. V lost 1 base, J lost 5 bases, and 17 bases lay in between. From germline, CDR1 is SGDLS and CDR2 YYNGEE. There are 16 residues in the CDR3. With a J-beta primer mix and a sample-barcoded 5' primer, a second PCR ran roughly 6 to 11 cycles. TCRdb reanalysed the 5' RACE reads using MiXCR and keeps one entry per CDR3 protein. The sample lists some 900,000 distinct CDR3 sequences; under 50% were seen once. This clonotype has only a few counts. Antigen unknown. Overall study findings and caveats: Age showed a roughly linear inverse relationship with TCR beta diversity per million T cells. Unknown CMV status may confound age-related changes in expanded clones.

The chain combines TRBV9 with TRBJ2-3, with D possibly matching TRBD1 (6 bases). Sequencing was done on a sample of blood. The sequence derives from a man between 25 and 39 years old in good health. This CDR3 reads CASSVTGGQIGDTQYF. CDR3 coding DNA: TGTGCCAGCAGCGTAACAGGAGGACAGATAGGAGATACGCAGTATTTT. The full variable domain, completed using reference TRBV9 and TRBJ2-3, is DSGVTQTPKHLITATGQRVTLRCSPRSGDLSVYWYQQSLDQGLQFLIQYYNGEERAKGNILERFSAQQFPDLHSELNLSSLELGDSALYFCASSVTGGQIGDTQYFGPGTRLTVL.